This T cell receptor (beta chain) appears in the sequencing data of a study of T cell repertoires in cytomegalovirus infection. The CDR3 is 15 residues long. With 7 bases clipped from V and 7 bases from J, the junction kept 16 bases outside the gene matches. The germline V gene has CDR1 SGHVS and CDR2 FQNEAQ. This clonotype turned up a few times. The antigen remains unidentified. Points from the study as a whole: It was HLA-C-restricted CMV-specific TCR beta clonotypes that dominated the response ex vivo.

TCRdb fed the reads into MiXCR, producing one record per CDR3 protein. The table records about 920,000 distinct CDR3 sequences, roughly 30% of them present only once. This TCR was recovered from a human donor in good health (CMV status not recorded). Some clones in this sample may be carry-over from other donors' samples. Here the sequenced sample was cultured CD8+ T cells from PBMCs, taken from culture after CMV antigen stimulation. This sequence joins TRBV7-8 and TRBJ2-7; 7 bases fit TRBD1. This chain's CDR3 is CASILARGQHLEQYF. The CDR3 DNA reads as TGTGCCAGCATCCTTGCCAGGGGACAGCACTTGGAGCAGTACTTC.